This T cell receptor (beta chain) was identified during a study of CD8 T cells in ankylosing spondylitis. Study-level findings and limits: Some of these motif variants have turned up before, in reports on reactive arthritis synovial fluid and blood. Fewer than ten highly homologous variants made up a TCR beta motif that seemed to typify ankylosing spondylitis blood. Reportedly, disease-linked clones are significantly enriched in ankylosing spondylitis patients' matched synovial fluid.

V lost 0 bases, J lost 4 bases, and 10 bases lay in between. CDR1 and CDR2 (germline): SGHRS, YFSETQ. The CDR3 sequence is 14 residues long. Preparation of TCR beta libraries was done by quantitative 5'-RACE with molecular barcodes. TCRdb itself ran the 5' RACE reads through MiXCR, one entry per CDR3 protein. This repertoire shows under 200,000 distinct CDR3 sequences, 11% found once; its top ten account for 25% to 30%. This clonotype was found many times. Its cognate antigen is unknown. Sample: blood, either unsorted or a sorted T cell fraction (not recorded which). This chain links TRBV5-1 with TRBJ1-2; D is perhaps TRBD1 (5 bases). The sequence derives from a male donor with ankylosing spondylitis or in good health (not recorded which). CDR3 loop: CASSLDPQGYGYTF. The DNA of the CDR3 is TGCGCCAGCAGCTTGGACCCCCAGGGCTATGGCTACACCTTC.